These 27 T cell receptor beta chains share one sample of origin, sequenced in a study of Ad26.COV2.S vaccination and SARS-CoV-2 variants. As for treatment: some 20 received Ad26.COV2.S at low or high dose, single or two shots; about 5 received placebo; per-sample allocation not given. The investigators took samples on day 63 after the first vaccine or placebo injection. Method: immunoSEQ multiplex PCR; TCRdb's copy keeps in-frame clones and lacks some. Counted here are under 550,000 clones, over 75% occurring once; the ten biggest clones make up 3.5% to 4%. Sequencing was performed on peripheral blood, taken in a trial of Ad26.COV2.S vaccine versus placebo. The receptors derive from a person aged 18 to 59 who received the Ad26.COV2.S COVID-19 vaccine or a placebo.

The rearrangement links TRBV5-8 to TRBJ1-6; D might be TRBD1 (5 bases). In germline, CDR1 is SGHTS, CDR2 YDEGEE. V gave up 4 bases and J gave up 1 base, with 12 bases separating them. The CDR3 contains 16 residues. The CDR3 reads CASSPAGVSYNSPLHF. In DNA form, the CDR3 reads TGTGCCAGCAGCCCGGCGGGGGTGTCCTATAATTCACCCCTCCACTTT.

The chain couples TRBV3-1 (or the pseudogene TRBV3-2) to TRBJ2-1; D uncertain. The CDR3 loop spans 15 amino acids. Germline CDR1 is LGHDT and CDR2 is YNNKEL (reference sequence). Trimming shortened V by 6 bases and J by 0 bases, and 12 bases separated the two germline ends. The CDR3 DNA follows: TGTGCCAGCAGTGCGCGACCAAGCTCCTACAATGAGCAGTTCTTC. As protein: CASSARPSSYNEQFF.

The chain joins TRBV6-5 to TRBJ1-6, with 10 bases aligning to TRBD1. Per germline, CDR1 MNHEY and CDR2 SVGAGI. The CDR3 has 15 amino acids. V was clipped by 6 bases and J by 6 bases; unmatched bases: 5. The CDR3 bases are TGTGCCAGCAGCCTGGGACAGGGGATTAATTCACCCCTCCACTTT. Amino acid sequence: CASSLGQGINSPLHF.

The genes are TRBV27 and TRBJ2-2; 8 positions agree with TRBD1. CDR3 length: 17 residues. Germline CDR1 MNHEY, CDR2 SMNVEV (reference sequence). After removal of 3 bases from V and 0 bases from J, the junction contained 6 bases not matched to a gene. The CDR3 sequence is CASSFLGQGTNTGELFF. In DNA form, the CDR3 reads TGTGCCAGCAGTTTTCTTGGACAGGGCACGAACACCGGGGAGCTGTTTTTT.

The chain combines TRBV19 with TRBJ2-6; TRBD1 or TRBD2 may be the D gene (6 bases each). The CDR3 sequence is 19 residues long. The V end was cut by 6 bases, the J end by 3 bases, with 24 bases between. Germline V CDR1 and CDR2: LNHDA, SQIVND (reference sequence). CDR3 sequence (DNA): TGTGCCAGTAGCGTGGACGGGGGCTCGGCTGTAGGTGGGGCCAACGTCCTGACTTTC. Translation gives CASSVDGGSAVGGANVLTF.

The chain uses TRBV28 and TRBJ1-4; 7 bases align to TRBD1. Germline assignment: CDR1 MDHEN and CDR2 SYDVKM. The V gene end was trimmed by 6 bases and the J gene end by 3 bases; junction bases not matched to a gene: 7. CDR3 length: 15 residues. In nucleotides, the CDR3 is TGTGCCAGCAGCCCTTCGGACAGGTCTAATGAAAAACTGTTTTTT. Amino acid sequence: CASSPSDRSNEKLFF.

The V and J genes are TRBV6-5 and TRBJ1-3, with TRBD1 as a possible D gene (6 bases). Germline values: CDR1 MNHEY, CDR2 SVGAGI. The CDR3 consists of 14 residues. V was shortened by 4 bases and J by 1 base, with 8 bases between the two germline ends. CDR3 DNA sequence: TGTGCCAGCAGTTGGACAGCGTCTGGAAACACCATATATTTT. Translating it yields CASSWTASGNTIYF.

The V call is TRBV5-1, the J call TRBJ2-1; D possibly corresponds to TRBD1 (6 bases). The CDR3 has 14 residues. The V end was cut by 4 bases, the J end by 7 bases, with 15 bases between. Germline V lookup: CDR1 SGHRS, CDR2 YFSETQ. For the CDR3, the DNA is TGCGCCAGCAGCGAGCCGCTTACAGGGAATGAGCAGTTCTTC. It specifies CASSEPLTGNEQFF.

J is TRBJ1-2 and V is TRBV30; D remains unclear. V gave up 2 bases and J gave up 6 bases, with 10 bases separating them. CDR1 and CDR2 (germline): GTSNPN, SVGIG (reference sequence). The CDR3 is 12 residues long. The chain's CDR3 is CAWSPWRDGYTF. The CDR3 region has the DNA TGTGCCTGGAGTCCCTGGAGGGATGGCTACACCTTC.

The rearrangement links TRBV7-3 to TRBJ1-1, with D possibly TRBD1 on 5 matching bases. There are 15 residues in the CDR3. Between the trimmed V and J ends, which lost 4 bases and 0 bases, there was a span of 12 bases. Per germline, CDR1 SGHTA and CDR2 FQGTGA. The CDR3 loop reads CASSSAMGVNTEAFF. CDR3 nucleotide sequence: TGTGCCAGCAGCTCCGCCATGGGGGTGAACACTGAAGCTTTCTTT.

The V and J genes are TRBV5-4 and TRBJ2-1; D tentatively reads TRBD1 or TRBD2 (6 bases each). V gave up 0 bases and J gave up 3 bases, with 13 bases separating them. Germline CDR1 and CDR2: SGHNT and YYREEE (reference sequence). This CDR3 region has 16 residues. CDR3 nucleotide sequence: TGTGCCAGCAGCTTGGGGGGGGCAACACGCTACAATGAGCAGTTCTTC. Amino acids: CASSLGGATRYNEQFF.

The genes are TRBV4-3 and TRBJ1-2; TRBD1 is a possible D gene (6 bases). Germline V gene lookup returns CDR1 LGHNA and CDR2 YSLEER. The length of the CDR3 is 18 residues. Trimming took off 0 bases at V and 1 base at J, with 18 bases between the two ends. Here the CDR3 DNA reads TGCGCCAGCAGCCAAGAAGGGTGGGGGCGCGGGGGTAACTATGGCTACACCTTC. It specifies CASSQEGWGRGGNYGYTF.

This chain links TRBV19 with TRBJ2-7, with D tentatively TRBD1 (6 bases). Germline V lookup: CDR1 LNHDA, CDR2 SQIVND (reference sequence). Trimming stripped 4 bases from V and 6 bases from J, with 19 bases between. The CDR3 totals 15 residues. The CDR3 is CASSTTGSPGSEQYF. The CDR3 coding sequence is TGTGCCAGTAGTACAACAGGGAGCCCAGGTAGCGAGCAGTACTTC.

Turning to this clone: Other DNA sequences of this sample code for an identical CDR3. The CDR3 reads CASSLGRHEQFF. Here the CDR3 DNA reads TGCGCCAGCAGCTTGGGGCGCCATGAGCAGTTCTTC. V and J are TRBV5-1 and TRBJ2-1; D not certain. From germline, CDR1 is SGHRS and CDR2 YFSETQ. The ends were cut back, 0 bases at V and 8 bases at J, with 6 bases in the middle. The CDR3 loop spans 12 amino acids.

The chain joins TRBV4-2 to TRBJ2-7; possible D gene TRBD1, 5 bases. V was cut by 0 bases and J by 3 bases, with 9 bases left in between. This CDR3 is 14 amino acids long. Germline V gene sequence: CDR1 LGHNA, CDR2 YNFKEQ. The CDR3 protein is CASSQDIRGYEQYF. The CDR3 DNA is TGTGCCAGCAGCCAAGATATTAGGGGCTACGAGCAGTACTTC.

The rearrangement uses TRBV7-8 and TRBJ2-2, with a possible D match to TRBD1 (5 bases). CDR1 SGHVS and CDR2 FQNEAQ come from the germline V gene. Trimming cost V 4 bases and J 2 bases, with 11 bases left between them. This CDR3 has 15 amino acids. The CDR3 loop is CASSWGQGNTGELFF. The CDR3 DNA reads as TGTGCCAGCAGCTGGGGCCAGGGAAACACCGGGGAGCTGTTTTTT.

V is TRBV4-1 and J is TRBJ2-7; 11 positions match TRBD2. V lost 5 bases and J lost 0; bases outside the gene matches: 12. This CDR3 region has 18 residues. Germline V CDR1 and CDR2: MGHRA, YSYEKL. The DNA for the CDR3 is TGCGCCAGCAGCTTAGCGACTAGCGGGGTTACTAGCTCCTACGAGCAGTACTTC. This codes for CASSLATSGVTSSYEQYF.

The rearrangement links TRBV10-1 to TRBJ2-3; 7 nucleotides align to TRBD1. The CDR3 has 13 residues. Unmatched junction bases numbered 2, after V lost 5 bases and J lost 3 bases. Germline assignment: CDR1 WNHNN and CDR2 SYGVQD (reference sequence). The CDR3 bases are TGCGCCAGCAGTCGGGACAGAACAGATACGCAGTATTTT. It codes for CASSRDRTDTQYF.

The chain joins TRBV28 to TRBJ1-1, with no clear D. CDR1 and CDR2 (germline): MDHEN, SYDVKM. The CDR3 is 12 amino acids. Deletions cut 2 bases from V and 5 bases from J, with 6 bases between. The CDR3 DNA is TGTGCCAGCAGTTTACGGGCGACTGAAGCTTTCTTT. This sequence encodes CASSLRATEAFF.

The rearrangement links TRBV5-5 to TRBJ2-7; a possible D gene is TRBD2 (5 bases). V gave up 0 bases and J gave up 1 base, with 11 bases separating them. The CDR3 is 15 residues long. The V gene's germline CDR1 is SGHKS and CDR2 YYEKEE (reference sequence). The CDR3 here is CASSLAGGWSYEQYF. The CDR3 nucleotides are TGTGCCAGCAGCTTGGCCGGCGGGTGGTCCTACGAGCAGTACTTC.

The chain recombines TRBV7-9 with TRBJ1-4; no clear D gene. Trimming left V 2 bases short and J 4 bases short, with 8 bases between. The CDR3 has 14 amino acids. The germline gives CDR1 SEHNR, CDR2 FQNEAQ (reference sequence). CDR3 bases: TGTGCCAGCAGCTTACTAGGCTTTAATGAAAAACTGTTTTTT. This translates into CASSLLGFNEKLFF.

The rearrangement links TRBV5-1 to TRBJ2-2; TRBD1 matches at 11 bases. The closer fit of TRBJ1-3 to the DNA end suggests the J call may be wrong. The CDR3 is made up of 16 amino acids. Germline-derived CDR1 and CDR2 are SGHRS and YFSETQ. CDR3 in DNA: TGCGCCAGCAGCTGGGGACAGGGGGTCTCTGGAAACACCATATATTTT. Residues: CASSWGQGVSGNTIYF.

The V and J genes are TRBV19 and TRBJ1-1; 8 bases map to TRBD1. The ends lost 10 bases at V and 4 bases at J; junction bases unmatched: 5. The germline V gene has CDR1 LNHDA and CDR2 SQIVND (reference sequence). This CDR3 spans 12 amino acids. The CDR3 reads CAIRTGSTEAFF. For the CDR3, the DNA is TGTGCCATCCGGACAGGGAGCACTGAAGCTTTCTTT.

This clone was seen more than once but under ten times. The gene calls are TRBV5-1 and TRBJ2-7; 8 nucleotides align to TRBD1. The CDR3 runs 15 residues. V gave up 0 bases and J gave up 3 bases; unmatched junction bases: 5. Per the germline V gene, CDR1 is SGHRS and CDR2 is YFSETQ. CDR3 residues: CASSLGTGMDYEQYF. DNA for the CDR3: TGCGCCAGCAGCTTGGGGACAGGGATGGACTACGAGCAGTACTTC.

The chain uses TRBV14 and TRBJ2-1; 11 bases are shared with TRBD2. The CDR3 covers 18 residues. V lost 0 bases, J lost 8 bases, and 12 bases stayed unmatched. CDR1 and CDR2 (germline): SGHDN, FVKESK. The CDR3 reads CASSQDLPLSGGVDEQFF. The CDR3 bases are TGTGCCAGCAGCCAAGATCTACCCCTTAGCGGGGGGGTTGATGAGCAGTTCTTC.

The V and J genes are TRBV4-3 and TRBJ2-1; D is unresolved. This CDR3 comprises 13 residues. CDR1 is LGHNA, CDR2 YSLEER, per germline. V lost 1 base, J lost 5 bases, and 6 bases lay in between. Here the CDR3 reads CASSQGLHNEQFF. The CDR3 nucleotides read TGCGCCAGCAGCCAAGGACTGCACAATGAGCAGTTCTTC.

This sequence joins TRBV9 and TRBJ1-6; D is possibly TRBD1 (5 bases). The CDR3 loop spans 14 amino acids. Germline V gene lookup returns CDR1 SGDLS and CDR2 YYNGEE. V was trimmed by 1 base and J by 5 bases, leaving 7 bases between them. In DNA form, the CDR3 reads TGTGCCAGCAGCGTATGGGGGAATAATTCACCCCTCCACTTT. Protein: CASSVWGNNSPLHF. The entire variable domain, with the rest obtained from reference TRBV9 and TRBJ1-6, is as follows: DSGVTQTPKHLITATGQRVTLRCSPRSGDLSVYWYQQSLDQGLQFLIQYYNGEERAKGNILERFSAQQFPDLHSELNLSSLELGDSALYFCASSVWGNNSPLHFGNGTRLTVT.